The 22 T cell receptor beta chains in this list originate from one sample, sequenced in a study of T cell responses to AZD1222 COVID-19 vaccine. Clones were read by immunoSEQ multiplex PCR, and TCRdb kept only the in-frame ones, dropping some. The sample contains roughly 100,000 clones, roughly nine tenths of which appear only once. Sequenced here: peripheral blood, sampled 28 days after the second AZD1222 dose. The receptor set was obtained from an adult who received the AZD1222 COVID-19 vaccine.

This sequence joins TRBV5-1 and TRBJ2-1; perhaps TRBD2 as D (6 bases). This CDR3 has 14 residues. The germline V gene has CDR1 SGHRS and CDR2 YFSETQ. V was pared by 3 bases and J by 8 bases, with 15 bases between. CDR3 region: CASSYRLVGDEQFF. DNA of the CDR3: TGCGCCAGCAGCTACCGACTAGTTGGGGATGAGCAGTTCTTC.

The V and J genes are TRBV6-2 or TRBV6-3 and TRBJ1-2; 9 bases map to TRBD1. Germline CDR1 reads MNHEY; CDR2 reads SVGEGT. This CDR3 has 18 residues. After removal of 6 bases from V and 0 bases from J, the junction contained 14 bases not matched to a gene. CDR3 sequence reads: CASSLRQGDSLANYGYTF. The CDR3, as DNA: TGTGCCAGCAGCTTACGACAGGGGGATTCACTAGCTAACTATGGCTACACCTTC.

The chain recombines TRBV7-2 with TRBJ1-5, with D hard to call. V dropped 5 bases and J dropped 4 bases, with 6 bases sitting between them. Germline V CDR1 and CDR2: SGHTA, FQGNSA. The length of the CDR3 is 12 residues. CDR3 nucleotides: TGTGCCAGCAGCGACGGTAATCAGCCCCAGCATTTT. Amino acids: CASSDGNQPQHF.

V usage is TRBV28 and J usage is TRBJ1-1; weak D call: TRBD1 (6 bases). The length of the CDR3 is 14 residues. V gave up 3 bases and J gave up 7 bases, with 15 bases separating them. The germline V gene encodes CDR1 MDHEN and CDR2 SYDVKM. The chain's CDR3 is CASSLTGPRGEAFF. The CDR3 DNA is TGTGCCAGCAGTTTGACAGGCCCCCGAGGTGAAGCTTTCTTT. Full variable domain (remainder filled in from reference TRBV28 and TRBJ1-1): DVKVTQSSRYLVKRTGEKVFLECVQDMDHENMFWYRQDPGLGLRLIYFSYDVKMKEKGDIPEGYSVSREKKERFSLILESASTNQTSMYLCASSLTGPRGEAFFGQGTRLTVV.

This chain uses TRBV5-6 with TRBJ2-7, with D unresolved. The CDR3 runs to 12 residues. Germline V gene data show CDR1 as SGHDT and CDR2 as YYEEEE. V was clipped by 1 base and J by 7 bases, with 9 bases between them. The CDR3 is CASSLLHNEQYF. The CDR3 DNA follows: TGTGCCAGCAGCTTGCTGCATAATGAGCAGTACTTC. Complete variable domain (other parts from reference TRBV5-6 and TRBJ2-7): DAGVTQSPTHLIKTRGQQVTLRCSPKSGHDTVSWYQQALGQGPQFIFQYYEEEERQRGNFPDRFSGHQFPNYSSELNVNALLLGDSALYLCASSLLHNEQYFGPGTRLTVT.

The chain couples TRBV6-1 to TRBJ1-4; no reliable D call. The germline V gene has CDR1 MNHNS and CDR2 SASEGT. The CDR3 has 15 residues. Trimming left V 0 bases short and J 6 bases short, with 11 bases between. CDR3 protein: CASSEAGYLDEKLFF. Written as DNA, the CDR3 is TGTGCCAGCAGTGAAGCAGGGTACCTGGATGAAAAACTGTTTTTT.

The chain employs TRBV10-2 and TRBJ2-3; 12 bases are shared with TRBD2. CDR3 length equals 18 residues. The germline V gene has CDR1 WSHSY and CDR2 SAAADI. V was clipped by 3 bases and J by 4 bases; unmatched bases: 11. This CDR3 reads CASSDHGLAGMGADTQYF. CDR3 nucleotides: TGCGCCAGCAGTGACCACGGACTAGCGGGAATGGGGGCAGATACGCAGTATTTT.

The V call is TRBV27, the J call TRBJ1-1, with TRBD1 matching 9 bases. J was trimmed by 1 base and V by 0 bases; bases with no gene match: 18. Germline V gene data show CDR1 as MNHEY and CDR2 as SMNVEV (reference sequence). The CDR3 is 21 residues long. This CDR3 reads CASSLSGRGVIRTGANTEAFF. Written as DNA, the CDR3 is TGTGCCAGCAGTTTATCCGGCAGGGGGGTTATCCGGACAGGGGCGAACACTGAAGCTTTCTTT.

The rearrangement joins TRBV6-2 or TRBV6-3 to TRBJ1-3; D uncertain. Germline V lookup: CDR1 MNHEY, CDR2 SVGEGT. The V and J ends lost 0 bases and 0 bases respectively, with 6 bases between them. The length of the CDR3 is 15 residues. The CDR3 DNA reads TGTGCCAGCAGTTACTCCGGCGGCTCTGGAAACACCATATATTTT. Its protein product is CASSYSGGSGNTIYF.

The gene calls are TRBV19 and TRBJ1-3, with D maybe TRBD1 (6 bases). With 9 bases removed from V and 0 bases from J, the gap between germline ends came to 15 bases. This CDR3 region has 15 residues. Germline CDR1 and CDR2: LNHDA and SQIVND (reference sequence). CDR3 amino acids: CASDRLDSSGNTIYF. In DNA form, the CDR3 reads TGTGCCAGCGACCGACTGGACAGCTCTGGAAACACCATATATTTT.

V gene TRBV27 combines with J gene TRBJ1-5; D not resolved. CDR1 MNHEY and CDR2 SMNVEV come from the germline V gene (reference sequence). This CDR3 contains 14 residues. Trimming pared 6 bases from V and 1 base from J, leaving 10 bases between. CDR3 loop: CASRGGTSNQPQHF. CDR3 sequence (DNA): TGTGCCAGCAGGGGAGGTACGAGCAATCAGCCCCAGCATTTT.

V gene TRBV2 combines with J gene TRBJ1-2; D ambiguous. Germline CDR1 reads SNHLY; CDR2 reads FYNNEI. Trimming took 2 bases from V and 6 from J, leaving 10 bases between them. This CDR3 has 13 residues. CDR3 region: CASSEMASNGYTF. Here the CDR3 DNA reads TGTGCCAGCAGTGAAATGGCATCAAATGGCTACACCTTC.

Here the CDR3 reads CASRGQNTGELFF. The DNA for the CDR3 is TGTGCCAGCAGGGGACAGAACACCGGGGAGCTGTTTTTT. V gene TRBV27 combines with J gene TRBJ2-2, with a possible D match to TRBD1 (6 bases). Germline CDR1 reads MNHEY; CDR2 reads SMNVEV (reference sequence). The CDR3 is made up of 13 amino acids. The V and J ends lost 6 bases and 1 base respectively, with 6 bases between them.

This clone was seen only a few times. One junction end disagrees with the germline gene, perhaps due to a read error. This chain joins TRBV7-3 and TRBJ2-1, with D possibly being TRBD1 or TRBD2 (5 bases each). Germline assignment: CDR1 SGHTA and CDR2 FQGTGA. CDR3 size: 14 residues. The CDR3 DNA reads TGTGCCAGCAGCTTAACGGGATATGGGGGTGAAAAAATCTTC. It translates to CASSLTGYGGEKIF.

The chain joins TRBV4-1 to TRBJ2-3, with a possible D match to TRBD2 (6 bases). This CDR3 has 15 residues. V lost 4 bases and J lost 8, with 19 bases in between. Looked up from germline, CDR1 is MGHRA and CDR2 is YSYEKL. CDR3 amino acids: CASSPTGSGLATQYF. The CDR3 coding sequence is TGCGCCAGCAGCCCTACTGGGAGCGGGTTGGCTACGCAGTATTTT.

V is TRBV5-4 and J is TRBJ2-5; 8 bases match TRBD1. Trimming took 0 bases from V and 3 from J; bases not matched to a gene: 4. The CDR3 has 15 amino acids. Per germline, CDR1 SGHNT and CDR2 YYREEE (reference sequence). CDR3 in amino acids: CASSLAQGAKETQYF. CDR3 sequence (DNA): TGTGCCAGCAGCTTGGCCCAGGGGGCGAAAGAGACCCAGTACTTC. Full variable domain (outside the CDR3, taken from reference TRBV5-4 and TRBJ2-5): ETGVTQSPTHLIKTRGQQVTLRCSSQSGHNTVSWYQQALGQGPQFIFQYYREEENGRGNFPPRFSGLQFPNYSSELNVNALELDDSALYLCASSLAQGAKETQYFGPGTRLLVL.

The chain carries TRBV30 and TRBJ1-1; D is unclear. The CDR3 is 11 residues long. Germline lookup yields CDR1 GTSNPN and CDR2 SVGIG (reference sequence). With 1 base removed from V and 6 bases from J, the gap between germline ends came to 6 bases. The chain's CDR3 is CAWSGTAEAFF. Here the CDR3 DNA reads TGTGCCTGGAGTGGCACGGCTGAAGCTTTCTTT.

This clone was counted between two and nine times. The rearrangement uses TRBV28 and TRBJ1-2; no firm D call. V gave up 5 bases and J gave up 5 bases, with 9 bases separating them. The CDR3 contains 12 residues. Germline-derived CDR1 and CDR2 are MDHEN and SYDVKM. The CDR3 protein is CASSPGYYGYTF. DNA of the CDR3: TGTGCCAGCAGTCCCGGGTATTATGGCTACACCTTC.

This chain uses TRBV19 with TRBJ1-5; no clear D. The CDR3 is 14 amino acids. V lost 5 bases and J lost 0, with 8 bases in between. Germline lookup yields CDR1 LNHDA and CDR2 SQIVND (reference sequence). The CDR3 is CASSSSYSNQPQHF. Written as DNA, the CDR3 is TGTGCCAGTAGTTCCAGTTATAGCAATCAGCCCCAGCATTTT.

The chain couples TRBV28 to TRBJ2-6, with 9 bases matching TRBD1. The CDR3 is made up of 17 amino acids. J lost 2 bases, V lost 1 base, and 3 bases had no gene match. In germline, CDR1 is MDHEN, CDR2 SYDVKM. CDR3 amino acids: CASSLYGTGPGANVLTF. As DNA, the CDR3 is TGTGCCAGCAGTTTATATGGGACAGGGCCTGGGGCCAACGTCCTGACTTTC.

The rearrangement uses TRBV5-8 and TRBJ2-7; TRBD1 is a possible D gene (6 bases). The CDR3 has 15 residues. V lost 1 base and J lost 3, with 14 bases in between. Germline CDR1 is SGHTS and CDR2 is YDEGEE. CDR3 sequence: CASSLSGTPSYEQYF. The CDR3, as DNA: TGTGCCAGCAGCTTGAGTGGGACACCGAGCTACGAGCAGTACTTC.

CDR3 residues: CASSEQSSYNSPLHF. The DNA for the CDR3 is TGTGCCAGCAGTGAACAGAGCTCCTATAATTCACCCCTCCACTTT. The rearrangement links TRBV6-4 to TRBJ1-6; D gene uncertain. The germline gives CDR1 MRHNA, CDR2 SNTAGT. This CDR3 contains 15 residues. The ends were cut back, 3 bases at V and 0 bases at J, with 6 bases in the middle.